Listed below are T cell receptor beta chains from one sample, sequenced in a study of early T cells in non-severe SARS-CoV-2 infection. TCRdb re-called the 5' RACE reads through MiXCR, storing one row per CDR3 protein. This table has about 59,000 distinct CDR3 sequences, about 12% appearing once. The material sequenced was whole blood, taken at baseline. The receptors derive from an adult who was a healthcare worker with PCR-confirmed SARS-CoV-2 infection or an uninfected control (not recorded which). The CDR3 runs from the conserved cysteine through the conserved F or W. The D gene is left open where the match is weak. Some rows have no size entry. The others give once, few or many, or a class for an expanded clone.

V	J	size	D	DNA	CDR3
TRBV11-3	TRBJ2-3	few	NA	TGTGCCAGCAGCTTAGGACAACAGGGTTTTGTTATTGCAGATACGCAGTATTTT	CASSLGQQGFVIADTQYF
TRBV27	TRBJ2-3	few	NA	TGTGCCAGTTACTCGCTTGCAGATACGCAGTATTTT	CASYSLADTQYF
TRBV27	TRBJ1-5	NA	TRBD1	TGTGCCAGCAGTGCCAGGGGGGTAAGCAATCAGCCCCAGCATTTT	CASSARGVSNQPQHF
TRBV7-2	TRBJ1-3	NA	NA	TGTGCCAGCAGCTGGGACGGGGGAAACACCATATATTTT	CASSWDGGNTIYF
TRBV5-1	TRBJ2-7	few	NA	TGCGCCAGCAGCTTGGTCAGGGGGGGAAACTACGAGCAGTACTTC	CASSLVRGGNYEQYF
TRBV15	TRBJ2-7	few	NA	TGTGCCACCAGCAATGGCGAGGCGAACGAGCAGTACTTC	CATSNGEANEQYF
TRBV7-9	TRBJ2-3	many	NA	TGTGCCAGCAGCTGGGACGTCTTGAAGCAGTATTTT	CASSWDVLKQYF
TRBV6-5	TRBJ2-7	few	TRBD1	TGTGCCAGCAGTTACCCAAAGCCTGGACAGGGAAGCTACTACGAGCAGTACTTC	CASSYPKPGQGSYYEQYF
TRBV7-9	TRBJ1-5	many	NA	TGTGCCAGCAGCTTAGCAGGGGGCAATCAGCCCCAGCATTTT	CASSLAGGNQPQHF
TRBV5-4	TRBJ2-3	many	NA	TGTGCCACCACCAATGGGCCAGATACGCAGTATTTT	CATTNGPDTQYF
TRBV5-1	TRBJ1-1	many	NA	TGCGCCAGCAGCTTTGCCGGGGCGAACACTGAAGCTTTCTTT	CASSFAGANTEAFF
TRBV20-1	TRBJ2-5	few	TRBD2	TGCAGTGCGGGTATGAGTAGCGGGGCCATCGCATACCAAGAGACCCAGTACTTC	CSAGMSSGAIAYQETQYF
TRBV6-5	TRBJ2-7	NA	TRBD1	TGTGCCAGCAGTTTCCGCCGGGACAGGGGAGGGGAGCAGTACTTC	CASSFRRDRGGEQYF
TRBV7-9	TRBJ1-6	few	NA	TGTGCCAGCAGCTTTGGCAGCTCCTATAATTCACCCCTCCACTTT	CASSFGSSYNSPLHF
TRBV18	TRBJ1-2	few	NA	TGTGCCAGCTCACAGCAGGGCGCTAGCTATGGCTACACCTTC	CASSQQGASYGYTF
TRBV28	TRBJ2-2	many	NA	TGTGCCAGCAGCTATGGGGGGACTCACACCGGGGAGCTGTTTTTT	CASSYGGTHTGELFF
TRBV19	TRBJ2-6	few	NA	TGTGCCACCTCCGGGCCCTATAGCTCTGGGGCCAACGTCCTGACTTTC	CATSGPYSSGANVLTF
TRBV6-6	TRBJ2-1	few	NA	TGTGCCAGCAGTTCGCCTATGGCCGCTCAGGGGCAGTTCTTC	CASSSPMAAQGQFF
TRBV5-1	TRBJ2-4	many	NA	TGCGCCAGCAGCCTTGGGGGTTCGGCCAAAAACATTCAGTACTTC	CASSLGGSAKNIQYF
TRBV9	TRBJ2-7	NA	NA	TGTGCCAGCAGCGTAGCCGGGACAACCGCCTACGAGCAGTACTTC	CASSVAGTTAYEQYF
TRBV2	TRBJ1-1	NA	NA	TGTGCCAGCATGGGGGAGTTCAACACTGAAGCTTTCTTT	CASMGEFNTEAFF
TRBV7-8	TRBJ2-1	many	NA	TGTGCCAGCAGCTTGGCCAGGTACTACAATGAGCAGTTCTTC	CASSLARYYNEQFF
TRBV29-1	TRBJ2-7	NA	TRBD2	TGCAGCGTTGAAGGTCCCAGCCCACATTTGACTAGCGGGAAATCCTACGAGCAGTACTTC	CSVEGPSPHLTSGKSYEQYF
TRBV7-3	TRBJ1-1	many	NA	TGTGCCAGCAGCTTAGGACAGAGCACTGAAGCTTTCTTT	CASSLGQSTEAFF
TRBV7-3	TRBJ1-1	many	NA	TGTGCCAGCAGCCTACAGGGGAACACTGAAGCTTTCTTT	CASSLQGNTEAFF